Each of the 3 T cell receptor beta chains below was sequenced from the same sample in a study of shared clonotypes between healthy human individuals. TCRdb's table, derived via immunoSEQ multiplex PCR, lists solely in-frame clones and lacks some. The table shows some 1,100,000 clones, with 70% to 80% occurring only once. Sequenced sample: memory CD4+ T cells from PBMCs. The subset denotes: CD45RA-negative fraction. All receptors derive from a man younger than 35 in good health. Some clones in this sample may be carry-over from other donors' samples.

V gene TRBV6-1 combines with J gene TRBJ1-2; D is uncertain. Germline CDR1 is MNHNS and CDR2 is SASEGT. The CDR3 has 14 residues. V dropped 2 bases and J dropped 9 bases, with 16 bases sitting between them. CDR3 bases: TGTGCCAGCAGTGAAATGGGGTGGGGAATACGCTACACCTTC. Translation gives CASSEMGWGIRYTF.

V gene TRBV2 combines with J gene TRBJ2-3, with 12 bases that match TRBD1. The CDR3 spans 15 residues. CDR1 SNHLY and CDR2 FYNNEI come from the germline V gene. V was clipped by 5 bases and J by 4 bases; unmatched bases: 4. The CDR3 DNA reads TGTGCCAGCAGTCGGGACAGGGGGCCCCCAGATACGCAGTATTTT. It specifies CASSRDRGPPDTQYF.

J is TRBJ2-6 and V is TRBV6-1; weak D call: TRBD1 (6 bases). Trimming cost V 0 bases and J 12 bases, with 15 bases left between them. Germline-derived CDR1 and CDR2 are MNHNS and SASEGT. This CDR3 has 15 amino acids. The CDR3 DNA follows: TGTGCCAGCAGTGAAGCGCTTCCCAGGGGTCGCGTCCTGACTTTC. Its translation: CASSEALPRGRVLTF.